These 3 T cell receptor beta chains were sequenced from one sample in a study of blood T cell repertoires in COVID-19. The method was immunoSEQ multiplex PCR; TCRdb's version includes in-frame clones alone and lacks a portion of them. In the table there are about 220,000 clones, roughly 75% of which are singletons. What was sequenced was peripheral blood. The receptors were gathered from a woman in her 70s with acute or convalescent COVID-19.

The chain carries TRBV29-1 and TRBJ1-1; D call uncertain. This CDR3 has 13 amino acids. Trimming cost V 3 bases and J 0 bases, with 8 bases left between them. Germline CDR1 is SQVTM and CDR2 is ANQGSEA. In nucleotides, the CDR3 is TGCAGCGTTGACCTGGGCCTGAACACTGAAGCTTTCTTT. Its protein product is CSVDLGLNTEAFF.

This clone showed up just once. The chain recombines TRBV11-2 with TRBJ2-1; D not certain. The V end lost 0 bases, the J end lost 6 bases, and 9 bases lay between the germline ends. Looked up from germline, CDR1 is SGHAT and CDR2 is FQNNGV. The length of the CDR3 is 14 residues. For the CDR3, the DNA is TGTGCCAGCAGCTTAGAATGGCAAAGCAATGAGCAGTTCTTC. As protein: CASSLEWQSNEQFF.

The chain recombines TRBV7-7 with TRBJ2-7, with D possibly matching TRBD2 (5 bases). Germline CDR1 reads SSHAT; CDR2 reads FNYEAQ (reference sequence). CDR3 length: 17 residues. V was shortened by 1 base and J by 3 bases, with 19 bases between the two germline ends. The DNA of the CDR3 is TGTGCCAGCAGCTTAGAGTGGAGGCAAACGGTAATCTACGAGCAGTACGTC. Translated: CASSLEWRQTVIYEQYV.